The 17 T cell receptor beta chains below were found in one sample sequenced in a study of identical twins. Using its own MiXCR run on the 5' RACE reads, TCRdb lists one record per CDR3 protein. The repertoire holds about 660,000 distinct CDR3 sequences, with 8.6% as singletons. These data were likewise used in another study, on yellow fever vaccine responses in identical twins.

The sample comprised PBMCs. Every receptor here comes from a woman aged 18-29 years in good health.

The table lists this clonotype with a few counts. This chain connects TRBV27 to TRBJ2-5, with 9 bases aligning to TRBD1. The CDR3 consists of 16 residues. V shed 1 base and J 5 bases; nucleotides not matched to a gene: 8. Germline CDR1 reads MNHEY; CDR2 reads SMNVEV (reference sequence). The CDR3 DNA reads as TGTGCCAGCAGTTTATTTCGGGGGACAGGGTTGGAGACCCAGTACTTC. It encodes CASSLFRGTGLETQYF.

This clonotype was detected many times. The chain has TRBV5-5 and TRBJ2-5; unclear D gene. Germline V gives CDR1 SGHKS, CDR2 YYEKEE (reference sequence). V was cut by 2 bases and J by 4 bases, with 9 bases left in between. The CDR3 sequence is 13 residues long. This chain's CDR3 is CASSLGVPETQYF. CDR3 DNA sequence: TGTGCCAGCAGCTTAGGCGTACCAGAGACCCAGTACTTC.

The sample holds a few counts of this clonotype. The chain uses TRBV27 and TRBJ2-7; 7 bases fit TRBD2. The CDR3 sequence is 14 residues long. J was trimmed by 5 bases and V by 2 bases; bases with no gene match: 6. Germline CDR1 MNHEY, CDR2 SMNVEV (reference sequence). CDR3 nucleotide sequence: TGTGCCAGCAGTTTAGCAGCGGGAACCGACGAGCAGTACTTC. This encodes CASSLAAGTDEQYF.

There are many counts of this clonotype. The V and J genes are TRBV15 and TRBJ2-7; TRBD1 matches at 9 bases. From germline, CDR1 is LNHNV and CDR2 YYDKDF (reference sequence). The CDR3 is made up of 15 amino acids. V dropped 4 bases and J dropped 2; count of bases not matched to a gene: 6. CDR3 loop: CATSKDRDRAYEQYF. The DNA for the CDR3 is TGTGCCACCAGCAAGGACCGGGACAGGGCCTACGAGCAGTACTTC.

At least ten counts were recorded for this clonotype. The rearrangement uses TRBV4-2 and TRBJ2-1; 9 nucleotides align to TRBD1. The CDR3 spans 16 residues. Germline assignment: CDR1 LGHNA and CDR2 YNFKEQ. Trimming removed 4 bases from V and 9 bases from J; junction bases left unmatched: 13. Written as DNA, the CDR3 is TGTGCCAGCAGCCGAACGGGACAGGGAATTCACCCTGAGCAGTTCTTC. Protein sequence: CASSRTGQGIHPEQFF.

This clonotype was counted a few times. The chain has TRBV4-1 and TRBJ2-7, with D uncertain. Trimming shortened V by 1 base and J by 0 bases, and 10 bases separated the two germline ends. CDR3 length equals 15 residues. Germline loops: CDR1 MGHRA, CDR2 YSYEKL. CDR3 DNA: TGCGCCAGCAGCCAAGTAATTAGGAGCTCCTACGAGCAGTACTTC. The encoded protein is CASSQVIRSSYEQYF.

In regard to this clonotype: With a much larger clone just one base away, this may be a read error. V and J are TRBV28 and TRBJ2-1; 7 bases agree with TRBD1. Looked up from germline, CDR1 is MDHEN and CDR2 is SYDVKM. This CDR3 has 16 amino acids. The CDR3 region has the DNA TGTGCCAACAGTTCCACCCGACAGGGTAGGCACAATGAGCAGTTCTTC. The encoded protein is CANSSTRQGRHNEQFF. The whole variable domain, filled in from reference TRBV28 and TRBJ2-1, reads DVKVTQSSRYLVKRTGEKVFLECVQDMDHENMFWYRQDPGLGLRLIYFSYDVKMKEKGDIPEGYSVSREKKERFSLILESASTNQTSMYLCANSSTRQGRHNEQFFGPGTRLTVL.

This clonotype was seen a handful of times. The V call is TRBV12-3 or TRBV12-4, the J call TRBJ1-5, with a possible D match to TRBD1 (5 bases). Trimming stripped 3 bases from V and 5 bases from J, with 14 bases between. The CDR3 has 15 amino acids. The CDR3 DNA is TGTGCCAGCAGTTTTAGGCGGGGCGCGGATCAGCCCCAGCATTTT. Translation gives CASSFRRGADQPQHF.

The V call is TRBV20-1, the J call TRBJ1-4, with D perhaps matching TRBD1 (5 bases). The germline V gene encodes CDR1 DFQATT and CDR2 SNEGSKA (reference sequence). V shed 3 bases and J shed 3 bases, with 14 bases lying between them. The CDR3 covers 15 residues. The DNA for the CDR3 is TGCAGTGCTAGGACCCCAGGGATGCCTAATGAAAAACTGTTTTTT. It encodes CSARTPGMPNEKLFF.

This clonotype was seen many times. This chain uses TRBV20-1 with TRBJ2-4; maybe TRBD2 (6 bases). The CDR3 is 15 amino acids. The germline V gene has CDR1 DFQATT and CDR2 SNEGSKA (reference sequence). Trimming took 2 bases from V and 5 from J, leaving 16 bases between them. The CDR3 sequence is CSARKSRGGQNIQYF. CDR3 bases: TGCAGTGCTAGAAAAAGTCGGGGAGGCCAAAACATTCAGTACTTC.

A few counts support this clonotype. The germline gene is not matched at one end of the junction; a read error may be the cause. The chain links TRBV15 to TRBJ1-2; 9 bases are shared with TRBD1. Germline V gene lookup returns CDR1 LNHNV and CDR2 YYDKDF (reference sequence). The CDR3 totals 12 residues. CDR3 residues: CATSRDWRQGDF. CDR3 DNA: TGTGCCACCAGCAGAGACTGGAGACAGGGGGACTTC.

Many counts were recorded for this clonotype. V is TRBV4-1 and J is TRBJ1-1; possibly TRBD1 for D (6 bases). V was trimmed by 3 bases and J by 1 base, leaving 12 bases between them. In germline, CDR1 is MGHRA, CDR2 YSYEKL. This CDR3 spans 15 amino acids. CDR3 sequence: CASSHSGTQNTEAFF. The CDR3 DNA is TGCGCCAGCAGCCATTCCGGGACACAGAACACTGAAGCTTTCTTT.

This clonotype was seen more than once but under ten times. V usage is TRBV20-1 and J usage is TRBJ2-7; a weak D match, TRBD2 (6 bases). Germline CDR1 and CDR2: DFQATT and SNEGSKA (reference sequence). The CDR3 covers 16 residues. With 1 base removed from V and 3 bases from J, the gap between germline ends came to 19 bases. The DNA of the CDR3 is TGCAGTGCTAGAGGCGGGGACCGGGAGAGATTCTACGAGCAGTACTTC. It yields the protein CSARGGDRERFYEQYF.

This clonotype was detected many times. V usage is TRBV20-1 and J usage is TRBJ2-1; TRBD2 matches at 13 bases. Germline values: CDR1 DFQATT, CDR2 SNEGSKA (reference sequence). The CDR3 runs 17 residues. V gave up 2 bases and J gave up 5 bases; unmatched junction bases: 9. CDR3 coding DNA: TGCAGTGCTAGATACGCCGGGACTAGCGGGAAACACAATGAGCAGTTCTTC. Its protein is CSARYAGTSGKHNEQFF.

CDR3 residues: CSARGSRSNTGELFF. In nucleotides, the CDR3 is TGCAGTGCTAGAGGGTCTAGATCGAACACCGGGGAGCTGTTTTTT. The chain is built from TRBV20-1 and TRBJ2-2, with D uncertain. From germline, CDR1 is DFQATT and CDR2 SNEGSKA (reference sequence). The CDR3 is 15 residues long. Between the trimmed V and J ends, which lost 1 base and 0 bases, there was a span of 9 bases.

This clonotype was seen only a few times. The chain links TRBV5-1 to TRBJ2-7; TRBD1 aligns across 8 bases. Germline V gene lookup returns CDR1 SGHRS and CDR2 YFSETQ. Unmatched junction bases numbered 8, after V lost 2 bases and J lost 7 bases. This CDR3 has 14 residues. The CDR3 region has the DNA TGCGCCAGCAGCTTCTCTCAGGGGGCGATTGAGCAGTACTTC. Translated: CASSFSQGAIEQYF.

The chain combines TRBV5-1 with TRBJ2-7; D gene uncertain. Germline values: CDR1 SGHRS, CDR2 YFSETQ. Trimming took off 0 bases at V and 0 bases at J, with 13 bases between the two ends. The CDR3 runs 16 residues. The CDR3 DNA reads as TGCGCCAGCAGCTTGGTCGTGGGATTAAGCTCCTACGAGCAGTACTTC. It is translated as CASSLVVGLSSYEQYF.